This TCR beta chain was captured in a study of blood T cells in healthy people across ages (dated by TCRdb to the mid-2010s). With regard to the full study: Template switching captured roughly one uniquely barcoded TCR beta cDNA molecule per two T cells in model experiments. Age-related changes in TCR beta repertoire diversity were measured in the study by deep sequencing normalized with unique cDNA molecular identifiers. The donors were split into four age groups: young (average 16 years), middle-aged (around 40), aged (around 67) and long-lived (roughly 80). Donors of different ages were randomly distributed across sequencing lanes to avoid experimental bias. For two donors (one aged 18 to 30 and one aged 80 or older), the study analyzed two additional independent replicas of 1 million unique cDNA reads from the same blood draw.

Study-level results and caveats: Since profiling was done on bulk unsorted PBMCs, naive and antigen-experienced compartments could not be conclusively compared. The CMV infection status of donors was not known, potentially confounding age-related changes in expanded clonotypes. Total diversity estimates from one million sequenced T cells were considered lower bounds and underestimates. A strong correlation was found between observed TCR beta diversity and the percentage of naive T cells measured by flow cytometry. As age increased, observed TCR beta diversity per million T cells dropped in a roughly linear way, and a significant reduction was already evident by age roughly 40. Compared with the aged group, the long-lived group had more naive CD4+ T cells, fewer expanded clones and increased TCR diversity, a pattern suggesting age selection.

This clonotype was detected only a few times. Its antigen is unknown. One base away there is no much larger clone; base qualities are not given. Donors were 39 systemically healthy Caucasian individuals from Russia aged 6 to 90 years. Each donor gave 8.5 to 10 milliliters of peripheral blood, collected into EDTA-treated Vacutainer tubes. PBMCs were isolated by Ficoll-Paque density-gradient centrifugation, with at least 7 million obtained per sample. Trizol reagent was used to extract total RNA from PBMCs, with at least 5.5 micrograms per sample. For every donor, an aliquot of PBMCs went through flow cytometry to measure the percentages of naive CD45RAhigh/CD27high T cells. The method behind the library was 5' RACE. The data were produced on an Illumina HiSeq 2500. A second PCR of about 7 to 12 cycles was run with a J-beta primer mix and a sample-barcoded 5' primer. Each TCR beta cDNA molecule received a unique molecular identifier from a template-switch 5' adaptor carrying 12 random nucleotides. At least 2.5 million CDR3-containing paired-end reads were obtained from each sample. First-strand cDNA synthesis was performed from all RNA using the Mint cDNA synthesis kit, with priming by a TRBC-specific oligonucleotide. Following uracil-DNA glycosylase treatment, all cDNA underwent a first 18-cycle PCR with the universal primers M1SS and BC2_uni_R. The published analysis was carried out like this. Each sample was normalized by randomly selecting 1 million high-quality reads, each carrying a distinct molecular identifier. Instead of being binned into consensus sequences, reads with shared molecular identifiers were discarded. CDR3 identification, clonotype clustering and error correction used MiTCR with a Q25 quality threshold and the strictest error-elimination algorithm. A nonparametric unseen species model using Euler transformation provided a lower-bound estimate of total TCR beta diversity. TCRdb reprocessed the public reads (quality trimming at Q25 with fastp, clone calling with MiXCR) and kept in-frame beta chains. A single entry per CDR3 protein holds the most common genes and DNA from its merged rows. What appears here as the V and J calls and clone size reflects TCRdb's work, not the paper's. This sample is represented by some 320,000 distinct CDR3 sequences; 25% to 30% of them were singletons. The ten largest make up 29% of the sample.

V loses 7 bases, J loses 1 base, and the germline ends lie 13 bases apart. The CDR3 goes from the cysteine to the phenylalanine over 14 residues. Only the CDR3 part of the read is kept: 42 bases, read in frame from the first base. According to the germline V gene, CDR1 reads SNHLY and CDR2 reads FYNNEI. The chain is made from TRBV2 and TRBJ1-1; the D gene assignment is ambiguous. The receptor comes from a woman between 65 and 79 years old in good health. What was sequenced was blood. The DNA is TGTGCCAGCAAGAAGACCGAATCGAACACTGAAGCTTTCTTT. Translated, this gives CASKKTESNTEAFF.